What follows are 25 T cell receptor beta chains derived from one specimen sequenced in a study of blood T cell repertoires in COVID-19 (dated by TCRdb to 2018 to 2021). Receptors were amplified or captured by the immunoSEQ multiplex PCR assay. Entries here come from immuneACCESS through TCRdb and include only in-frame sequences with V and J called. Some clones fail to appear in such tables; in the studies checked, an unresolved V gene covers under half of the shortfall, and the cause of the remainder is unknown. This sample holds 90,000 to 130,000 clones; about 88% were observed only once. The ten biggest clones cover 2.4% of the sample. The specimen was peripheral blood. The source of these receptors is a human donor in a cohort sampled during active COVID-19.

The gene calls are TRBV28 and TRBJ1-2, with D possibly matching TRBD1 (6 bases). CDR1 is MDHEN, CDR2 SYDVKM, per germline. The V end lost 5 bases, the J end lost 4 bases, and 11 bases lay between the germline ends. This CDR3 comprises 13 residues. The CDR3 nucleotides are TGTGCCAGCAGTGGCACAGGGACCTATGGCTACACCTTC. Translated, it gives CASSGTGTYGYTF.

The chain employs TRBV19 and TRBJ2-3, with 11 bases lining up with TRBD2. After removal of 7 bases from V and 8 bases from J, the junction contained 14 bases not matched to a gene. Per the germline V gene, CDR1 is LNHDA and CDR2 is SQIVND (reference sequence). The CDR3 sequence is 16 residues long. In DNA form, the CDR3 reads TGTGCCAGTACCCAGGATAGCGGGAGGGTCGGGGTTACGCAGTATTTT. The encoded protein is CASTQDSGRVGVTQYF. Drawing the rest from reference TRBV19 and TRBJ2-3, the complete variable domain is DGGITQSPKYLFRKEGQNVTLSCEQNLNHDAMYWYRQDPGQGLRLIYYSQIVNDFQKGDIAEGYSVSREKKESFPLTVTSAQKNPTAFYLCASTQDSGRVGVTQYFGPGTRLTVL.

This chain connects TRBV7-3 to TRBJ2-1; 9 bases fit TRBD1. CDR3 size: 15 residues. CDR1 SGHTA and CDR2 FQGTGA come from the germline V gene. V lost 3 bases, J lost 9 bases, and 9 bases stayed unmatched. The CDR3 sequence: CASSLLDRGLSEQFF. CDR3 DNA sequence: TGTGCCAGCAGCTTGCTGGACAGGGGTTTAAGTGAGCAGTTCTTC.

CDR3 loop: CASSWDLNTGELFF. The CDR3 bases are TGTGCCAGCAGCTGGGACTTAAACACCGGGGAGCTGTTTTTT. The chain has TRBV7-9 and TRBJ2-2; tentatively, D is TRBD2 (6 bases). V gave up 4 bases and J gave up 2 bases, with 8 bases separating them. CDR3 length: 14 residues. CDR1 is SEHNR, CDR2 FQNEAQ, per germline (reference sequence). The full variable domain, rest sourced from reference TRBV7-9 and TRBJ2-2, is DTGVSQNPRHKITKRGQNVTFRCDPISEHNRLYWYRQTLGQGPEFLTYFQNEAQLEKSRLLSDRFSAERPKGSFSTLEIQRTEQGDSAMYLCASSWDLNTGELFFGEGSRLTVL.

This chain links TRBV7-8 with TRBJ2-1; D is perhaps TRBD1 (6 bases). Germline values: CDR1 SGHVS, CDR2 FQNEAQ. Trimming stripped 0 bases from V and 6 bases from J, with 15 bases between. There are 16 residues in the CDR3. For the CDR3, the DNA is TGTGCCAGCAGCTTAGCACCCACAGGGATGGGCAATGAGCAGTTCTTC. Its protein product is CASSLAPTGMGNEQFF. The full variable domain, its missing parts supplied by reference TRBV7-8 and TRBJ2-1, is GAGVSQSPRYKVAKRGQDVALRCDPISGHVSLFWYQQALGQGPEFLTYFQNEAQLDKSGLPSDRFFAERPEGSVSTLKIQRTQQEDSAVYLCASSLAPTGMGNEQFFGPGTRLTVL.

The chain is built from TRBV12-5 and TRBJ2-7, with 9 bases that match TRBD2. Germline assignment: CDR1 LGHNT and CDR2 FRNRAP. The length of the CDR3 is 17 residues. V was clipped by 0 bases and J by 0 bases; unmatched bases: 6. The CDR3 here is CASGLVTSGYSSYEQYF. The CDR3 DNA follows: TGTGCTAGTGGTTTGGTAACTAGCGGGTACTCCTCCTACGAGCAGTACTTC. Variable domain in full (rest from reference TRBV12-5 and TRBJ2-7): DARVTQTPRHKVTEMGQEVTMRCQPILGHNTVFWYRQTMMQGLELLAYFRNRAPLDDSGMPKDRFSAEMPDATLATLKIQPSEPRDSAVYFCASGLVTSGYSSYEQYFGPGTRLTVT.

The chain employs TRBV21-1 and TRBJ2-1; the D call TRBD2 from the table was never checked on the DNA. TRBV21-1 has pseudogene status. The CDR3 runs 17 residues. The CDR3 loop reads CASTITFDPSSYNEQFF. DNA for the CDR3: TGTGCCAGCACCATTACTTTCGACCCTAGCTCCTACAATGAGCAGTTCTTC.

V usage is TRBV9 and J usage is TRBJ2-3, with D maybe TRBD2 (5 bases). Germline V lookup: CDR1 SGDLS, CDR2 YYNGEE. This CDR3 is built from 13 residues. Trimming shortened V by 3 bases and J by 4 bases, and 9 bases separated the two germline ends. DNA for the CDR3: TGTGCCAGCAGCGCCCCAGCGGCAGATACGCAGTATTTT. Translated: CASSAPAADTQYF.

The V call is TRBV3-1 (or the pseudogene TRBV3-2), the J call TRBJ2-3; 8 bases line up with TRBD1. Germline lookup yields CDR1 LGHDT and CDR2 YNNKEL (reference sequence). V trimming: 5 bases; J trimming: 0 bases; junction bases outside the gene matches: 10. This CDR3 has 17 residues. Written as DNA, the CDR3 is TGTGCCAGCAGCTCCCGGGACAGGCGATCTAGCACAGATACGCAGTATTTT. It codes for CASSSRDRRSSTDTQYF.

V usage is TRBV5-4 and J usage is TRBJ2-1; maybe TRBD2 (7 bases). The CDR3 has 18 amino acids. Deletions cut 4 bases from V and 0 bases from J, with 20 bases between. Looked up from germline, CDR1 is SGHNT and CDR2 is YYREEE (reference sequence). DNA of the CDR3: TGTGCCAGCAGCCCCGGGGGGCCCAGCGGTAGCTCCTACAATGAGCAGTTCTTC. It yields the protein CASSPGGPSGSSYNEQFF. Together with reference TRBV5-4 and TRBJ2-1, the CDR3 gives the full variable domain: ETGVTQSPTHLIKTRGQQVTLRCSSQSGHNTVSWYQQALGQGPQFIFQYYREEENGRGNFPPRFSGLQFPNYSSELNVNALELDDSALYLCASSPGGPSGSSYNEQFFGPGTRLTVL.

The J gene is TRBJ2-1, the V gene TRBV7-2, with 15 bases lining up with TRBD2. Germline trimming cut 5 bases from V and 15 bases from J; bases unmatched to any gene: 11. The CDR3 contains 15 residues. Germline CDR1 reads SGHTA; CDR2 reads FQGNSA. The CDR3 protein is CASSPGLAGGLRVFF. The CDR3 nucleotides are TGTGCCAGCAGCCCTGGACTAGCGGGAGGGCTTCGAGTGTTCTTC.

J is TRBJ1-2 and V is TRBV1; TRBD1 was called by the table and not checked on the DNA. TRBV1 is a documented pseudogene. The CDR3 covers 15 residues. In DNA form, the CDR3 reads TGCACCAGCAGCCCCCCGGCGACAGGGGACTATGGCTACACCTTC. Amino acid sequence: CTSSPPATGDYGYTF.

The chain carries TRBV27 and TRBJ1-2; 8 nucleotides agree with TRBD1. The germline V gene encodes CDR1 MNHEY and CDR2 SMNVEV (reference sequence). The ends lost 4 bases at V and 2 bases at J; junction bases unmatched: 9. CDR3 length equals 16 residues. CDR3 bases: TGTGCCAGCAGTTCCGGACAGGGTTTTACGAACTATGGCTACACCTTC. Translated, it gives CASSSGQGFTNYGYTF.

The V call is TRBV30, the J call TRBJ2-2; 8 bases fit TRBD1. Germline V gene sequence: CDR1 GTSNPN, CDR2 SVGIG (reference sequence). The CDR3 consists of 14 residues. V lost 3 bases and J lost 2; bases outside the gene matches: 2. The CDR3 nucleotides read TGTGCCTGGAGGGACAGGGTTAACACCGGGGAGCTGTTTTTT. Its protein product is CAWRDRVNTGELFF. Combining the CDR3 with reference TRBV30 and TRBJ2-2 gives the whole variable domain SQTIHQWPATLVQPVGSPLSLECTVEGTSNPNLYWYRQAAGRGLQLLFYSVGIGQISSEVPQNLSASRPQDRQFILSSKKLLLSDSGFYLCAWRDRVNTGELFFGEGSRLTVL.

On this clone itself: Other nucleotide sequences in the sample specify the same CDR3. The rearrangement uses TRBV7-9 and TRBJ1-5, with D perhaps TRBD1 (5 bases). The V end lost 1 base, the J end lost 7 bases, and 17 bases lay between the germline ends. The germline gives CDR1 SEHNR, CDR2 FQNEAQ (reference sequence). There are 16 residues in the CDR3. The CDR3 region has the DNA TGTGCCAGCAGCTTAGGTTTGGGAGGGGCGGGGCAGCCCCAGCATTTT. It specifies CASSLGLGGAGQPQHF.

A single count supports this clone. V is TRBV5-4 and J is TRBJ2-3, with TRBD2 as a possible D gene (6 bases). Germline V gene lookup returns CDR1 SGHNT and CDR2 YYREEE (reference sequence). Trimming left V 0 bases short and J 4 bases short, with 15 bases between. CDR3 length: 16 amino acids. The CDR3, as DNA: TGTGCCAGCAGCTTGGACTACGGGACTCCCTCAGATACGCAGTATTTT. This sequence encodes CASSLDYGTPSDTQYF.

CDR3 sequence reads: CAISEPLGRGRSYEQFF. For the CDR3, the DNA is TGTGCCATCAGTGAACCTTTGGGCAGGGGGCGGTCCTATGAGCAGTTCTTC. The chain links TRBV10-3 to TRBJ2-1; TRBD1 matches at 8 bases. The length of the CDR3 is 17 residues. J was trimmed by 8 bases and V by 3 bases; bases with no gene match: 15. Germline V gives CDR1 ENHRY, CDR2 SYGVKD.

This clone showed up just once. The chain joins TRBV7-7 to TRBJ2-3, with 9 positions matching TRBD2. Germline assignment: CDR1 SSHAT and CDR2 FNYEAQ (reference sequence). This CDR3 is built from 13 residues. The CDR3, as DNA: TGTGCTAGCTCTAGCGGGAACACAGATACGCAGTATTTT. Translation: CASSSGNTDTQYF.

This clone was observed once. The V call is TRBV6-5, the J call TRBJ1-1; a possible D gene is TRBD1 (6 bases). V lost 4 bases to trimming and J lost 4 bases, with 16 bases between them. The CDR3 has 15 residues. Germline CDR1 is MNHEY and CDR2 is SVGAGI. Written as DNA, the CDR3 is TGTGCCAGCAGTTGGGCCACAGGGATGAGCACTGAAGCTTTCTTT. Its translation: CASSWATGMSTEAFF.

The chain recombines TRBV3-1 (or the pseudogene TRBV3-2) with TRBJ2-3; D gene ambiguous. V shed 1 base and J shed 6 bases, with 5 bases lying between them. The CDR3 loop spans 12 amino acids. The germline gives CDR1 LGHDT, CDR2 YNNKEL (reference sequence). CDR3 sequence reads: CASSQVEDTQYF. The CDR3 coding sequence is TGTGCCAGCAGCCAAGTTGAGGATACGCAGTATTTT.

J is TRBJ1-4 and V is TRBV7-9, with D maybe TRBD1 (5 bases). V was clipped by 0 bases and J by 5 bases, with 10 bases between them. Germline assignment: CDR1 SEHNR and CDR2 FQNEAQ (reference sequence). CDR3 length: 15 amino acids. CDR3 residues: CASSLAEGLNEKLFF. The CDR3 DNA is TGTGCCAGCAGCTTAGCGGAGGGACTGAATGAAAAACTGTTTTTT.

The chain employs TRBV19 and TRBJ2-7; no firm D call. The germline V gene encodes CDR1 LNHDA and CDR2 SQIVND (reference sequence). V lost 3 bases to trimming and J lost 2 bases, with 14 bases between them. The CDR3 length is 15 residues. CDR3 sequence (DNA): TGTGCCAGTAGTATGCAGACCGTCGACACCTACGAGCAGTACTTC. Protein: CASSMQTVDTYEQYF.

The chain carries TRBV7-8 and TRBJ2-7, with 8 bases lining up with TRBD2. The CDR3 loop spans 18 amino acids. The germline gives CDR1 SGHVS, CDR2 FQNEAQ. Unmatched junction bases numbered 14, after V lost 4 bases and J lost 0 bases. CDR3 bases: TGTGCCAGCAGCTCCACGACACCGATAGCGGGGAACTCCTACGAGCAGTACTTC. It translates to CASSSTTPIAGNSYEQYF.

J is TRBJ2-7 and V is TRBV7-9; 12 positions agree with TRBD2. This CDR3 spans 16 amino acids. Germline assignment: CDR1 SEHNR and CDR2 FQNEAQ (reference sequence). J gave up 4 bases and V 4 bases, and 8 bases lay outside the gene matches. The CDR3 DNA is TGTGCCAGCAGCTCTGCTTCCGGGACTAGCGGGTACGAGCAGTACTTC. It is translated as CASSSASGTSGYEQYF. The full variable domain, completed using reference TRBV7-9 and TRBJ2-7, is DTGVSQNPRHKITKRGQNVTFRCDPISEHNRLYWYRQTLGQGPEFLTYFQNEAQLEKSRLLSDRFSAERPKGSFSTLEIQRTEQGDSAMYLCASSSASGTSGYEQYFGPGTRLTVT.

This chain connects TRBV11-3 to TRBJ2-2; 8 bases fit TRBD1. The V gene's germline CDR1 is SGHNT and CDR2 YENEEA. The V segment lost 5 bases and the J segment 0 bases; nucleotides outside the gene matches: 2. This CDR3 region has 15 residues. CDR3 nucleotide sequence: TGTGCCAGCAGCGCGGGACAGGCGAACACCGGGGAGCTGTTTTTT. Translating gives CASSAGQANTGELFF. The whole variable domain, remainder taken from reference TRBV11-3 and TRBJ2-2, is EAGVVQSPRYKIIEKKQPVAFWCNPISGHNTLYWYLQNLGQGPELLIRYENEEAVDDSQLPKDRFSAERLKGVDSTLKIQPAELGDSAVYLCASSAGQANTGELFFGEGSRLTVL.